This TCR beta chain comes out of a study of T cells after yellow fever vaccination. TCRdb passed the 5' RACE reads through MiXCR, listing each CDR3 protein once. The table includes 200,000 to 300,000 distinct CDR3 sequences, roughly 3.7% detected once. The CDR3 is 13 amino acids. V was trimmed by 1 base and J by 5 bases, leaving 8 bases between them. In germline, CDR1 is MGHRA, CDR2 YSYEKL. This clonotype was detected many times. The chain combines TRBV4-1 with TRBJ2-5, with D perhaps matching TRBD2 (6 bases). The TCR sequence derives from a man aged 18 to 30 who received the YFV17D yellow fever vaccine. The sample consisted of PBMCs, taken 15 days after the yellow fever booster vaccination. The CDR3: CASSQGLAETQYF. CDR3 in DNA: TGCGCCAGCAGCCAAGGGCTAGCGGAGACCCAGTACTTC.